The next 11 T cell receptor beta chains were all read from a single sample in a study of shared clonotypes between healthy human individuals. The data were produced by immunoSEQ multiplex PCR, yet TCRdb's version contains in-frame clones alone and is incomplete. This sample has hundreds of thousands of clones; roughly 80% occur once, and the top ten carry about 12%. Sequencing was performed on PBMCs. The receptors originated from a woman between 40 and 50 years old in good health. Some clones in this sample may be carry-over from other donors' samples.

CDR3 sequence reads: CASSEARDRIQPQHF. CDR3 bases: TGTGCCAGCAGTGAAGCCCGGGACAGGATTCAGCCCCAGCATTTT. The chain links TRBV6-1 to TRBJ1-5; 8 nucleotides agree with TRBD1. The length of the CDR3 is 15 residues. With V trimmed by 0 bases and J by 6 bases, 4 bases remained unmatched. CDR1 MNHNS and CDR2 SASEGT come from the germline V gene.

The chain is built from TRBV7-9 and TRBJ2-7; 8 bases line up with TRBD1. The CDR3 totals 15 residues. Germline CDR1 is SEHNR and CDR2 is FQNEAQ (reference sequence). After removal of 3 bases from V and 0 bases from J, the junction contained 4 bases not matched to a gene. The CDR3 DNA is TGTGCCAGCAGCTTTTTACAGGGGGTCTCCTACGAGCAGTACTTC. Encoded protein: CASSFLQGVSYEQYF.

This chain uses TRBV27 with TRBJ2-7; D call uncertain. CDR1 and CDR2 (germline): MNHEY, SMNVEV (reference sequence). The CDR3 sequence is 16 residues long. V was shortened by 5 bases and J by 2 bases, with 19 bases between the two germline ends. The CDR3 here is CASSPGRRFPAYEQYF. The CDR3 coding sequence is TGTGCCAGCAGTCCAGGAAGACGGTTTCCAGCCTACGAGCAGTACTTC.

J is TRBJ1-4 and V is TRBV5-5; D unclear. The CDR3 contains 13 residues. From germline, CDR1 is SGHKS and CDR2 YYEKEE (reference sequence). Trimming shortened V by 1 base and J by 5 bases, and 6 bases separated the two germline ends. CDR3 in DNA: TGTGCCAGCAGCTTGAGAGGGAATGAAAAACTGTTTTTT. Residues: CASSLRGNEKLFF.

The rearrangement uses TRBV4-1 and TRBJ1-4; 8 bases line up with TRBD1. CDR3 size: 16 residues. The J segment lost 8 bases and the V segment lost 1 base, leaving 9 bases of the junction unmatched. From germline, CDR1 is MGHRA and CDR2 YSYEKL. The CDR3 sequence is CASSQVGTGRSEKLFF. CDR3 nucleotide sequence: TGCGCCAGCAGCCAAGTAGGGACAGGACGGTCCGAAAAACTGTTTTTT.

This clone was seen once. Here the CDR3 reads CASSQDGQGNTEAFF. The DNA of the CDR3 is TGTGCCAGCAGCCAAGATGGACAGGGGAACACTGAAGCTTTCTTT. The chain carries TRBV4-2 and TRBJ1-1, with TRBD1 matching 8 bases. The CDR3 has 15 residues. The V segment lost 0 bases and the J segment 1 base; nucleotides outside the gene matches: 1. The germline V gene encodes CDR1 LGHNA and CDR2 YNFKEQ.

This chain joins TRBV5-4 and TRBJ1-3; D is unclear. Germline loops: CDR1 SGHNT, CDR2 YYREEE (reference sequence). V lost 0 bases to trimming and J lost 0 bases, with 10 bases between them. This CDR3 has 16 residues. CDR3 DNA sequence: TGTGCCAGCAGCTTGGAGGGTATAAGCTCTGGAAACACCATATATTTT. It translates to CASSLEGISSGNTIYF.

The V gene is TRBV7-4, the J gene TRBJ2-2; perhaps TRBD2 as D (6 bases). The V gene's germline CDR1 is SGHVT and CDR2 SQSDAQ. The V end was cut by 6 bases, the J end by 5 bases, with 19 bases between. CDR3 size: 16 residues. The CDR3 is CASRREALAPTGELFF. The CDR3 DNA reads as TGTGCCAGCAGAAGGGAGGCGCTTGCTCCAACCGGGGAGCTGTTTTTT.

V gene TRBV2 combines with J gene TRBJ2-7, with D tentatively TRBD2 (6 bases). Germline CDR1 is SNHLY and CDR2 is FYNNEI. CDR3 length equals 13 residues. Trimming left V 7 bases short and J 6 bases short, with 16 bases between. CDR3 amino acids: CASTLGEEVEQYF. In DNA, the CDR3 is TGTGCCAGCACCCTGGGGGAGGAAGTCGAGCAGTACTTC.

CDR3 bases: TGTGCCAGCAGTAACCAGGGGGGAGAGGAAGATACGCAGTATTTT. Protein sequence: CASSNQGGEEDTQYF. J is TRBJ2-3 and V is TRBV28; D is perhaps TRBD1 (7 bases). Looked up from germline, CDR1 is MDHEN and CDR2 is SYDVKM. The CDR3 contains 15 residues. The germline V and J ends were trimmed by 5 bases and 5 bases, with 17 bases remaining between them. Full variable domain (rest looked up from reference TRBV28 and TRBJ2-3): DVKVTQSSRYLVKRTGEKVFLECVQDMDHENMFWYRQDPGLGLRLIYFSYDVKMKEKGDIPEGYSVSREKKERFSLILESASTNQTSMYLCASSNQGGEEDTQYFGPGTRLTVL.

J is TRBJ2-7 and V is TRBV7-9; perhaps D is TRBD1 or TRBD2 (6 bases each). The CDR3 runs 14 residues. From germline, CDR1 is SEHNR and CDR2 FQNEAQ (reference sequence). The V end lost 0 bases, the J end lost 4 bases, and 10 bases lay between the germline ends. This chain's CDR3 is CASSLAGGQYEQYF. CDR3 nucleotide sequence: TGTGCCAGCAGCTTAGCGGGGGGCCAATACGAGCAGTACTTC.